This TCR beta chain was recorded in a study of a mutant IDH1 vaccine in newly diagnosed glioma (dated by TCRdb to the early 2020s). Broadly, across the study: Vaccination was initiated 4-6 weeks after radiotherapy alone, or concurrently with temozolomide cycles in the chemotherapy-containing groups. For exploratory analyses, fewer than 30 treated patients had longitudinal TCRB deep sequencing done wherever samples were available. Prior to enrollment, standard therapy consisting of radiotherapy alone, temozolomide alone, or radiochemotherapy with temozolomide had been administered to patients, with the combination being received by most patients. Peripheral blood samples were drawn at six visits, namely V03 (baseline), V05, V07, V10, V12 and V13. The roughly 35 treated patients were roughly 62% male and roughly 40% female, with a mean age of about 43 years. The week-35 safety follow-up was designated visit V12, and the week-47 end of study was designated visit V13.

Via the germline V gene, CDR1 is SGHRS and CDR2 YFSETQ. Taken from cysteine to phenylalanine, the CDR3 has 12 residues. The entry retains the CDR3 DNA only, 36 bases that are in frame from base 1. V and J are truncated by 2 bases and 6 bases respectively, leaving an intervening sequence of 9 bases. Taken with the paper, the label for time point translates to: week 35, safety follow-up. A 20-mer mutant IDH1 peptide at 300 micrograms in Montanide made up each vaccine dose, which was injected subcutaneously together with topical imiquimod. Eight vaccinations were administered to patients in weeks 1, 3, 5, 7, 11, 15, 19 and 23, corresponding to visits V03 through V10. All donors had newly diagnosed IDH1-mutant astrocytomas of WHO grade 3 or 4 that showed loss of nuclear ATRX. The samples were drawn from NOA16, a multicentre, single-arm, open-label phase I trial in Germany that tested a mutant IDH1 peptide vaccine in humans for the first time. Genomic DNA for TCRB sequencing was extracted from EDTA blood using the DNeasy Blood and Tissue Kit.

Libraries were made using the immunoSEQ multiplex PCR assay. Following the manufacturer's protocol, the hsTCRB Kit was used to amplify rearranged TCR beta chain sequences. Sequencing of TCRB libraries was carried out on an Illumina MiSeq. For the original study's pipeline: Demultiplexing, trimming and gene mapping were performed with the kit vendor's proprietary platform. Held by TCRdb, this immuneACCESS table contains in-frame sequences only and omits some clones. Under half of the omission traces to an unresolved V gene where checked; the cause of the rest is unknown. V, J and clone size are those of that table, while D and trimming were read from the DNA. The sample table lists about 56,000 clones, less than 90% of them with a count of one. The ten largest account for 1.6% of the sample. Points on this clone: The antigen it recognizes is unknown. No base quality information exists; no much larger clone differs at one position.

The research as a whole found: It was noted by the authors that analyses of patient blood samples could not be reproduced owing to sample limitations. Immune responses induced by the vaccine were seen in over 80% of patients across multiple MHC alleles. Selection of PBMC samples for TCRB deep sequencing was based on availability. No apparent relationship was observed between pseudoprogression and alterations in the top peripheral T cell clonotypes detected by TCRB sequencing.

This sequence uses TRBV5-1 and TRBJ2-7; the D segment might be TRBD1 or TRBD2, since each matches 5 bases. The specimen comprised PBMCs, sampled from a glioma patient whose treatment included an IDH1 peptide vaccine. The clonotype was recovered from a middle-aged man with glioma. This receptor carries the CDR3 CASSLPGPEQYF. The nucleotide sequence is TGCGCCAGCAGCTTACCGGGGCCCGAGCAGTACTTC.